These 14 T cell receptor beta chains were sequenced from one sample in a study of T cells in Graves' hyperthyroidism and ophthalmopathy. From RNA transcripts, TCR beta CDR3 regions were amplified. Carried out on the TCR CDR3, a first-round RT-PCR used the HTBI primer set. MiXCR, applied by TCRdb to the multiplex PCR reads, yields one record per CDR3 protein. The sample records 250,000 to 400,000 distinct CDR3 sequences, roughly 15% being singletons. Input material: blood. These TCRs come from a middle-aged woman with Graves' ophthalmopathy.

This clonotype was seen repeatedly, ten times or more. The chain recombines TRBV2 with TRBJ2-3; no definite D call. V lost 9 bases and J 6 bases, leaving 7 bases between the germline ends. Germline V gene sequence: CDR1 SNHLY, CDR2 FYNNEI. CDR3 length equals 10 residues. The CDR3, as DNA: TGTGCCAGAGGGCGGGATACGCAGTATTTT. The encoded protein is CARGRDTQYF.

About this clonotype: A much larger clone lies one base from this, so it may be a read error. The chain uses TRBV6-1 and TRBJ2-1, with 7 bases fitting TRBD2. CDR1 is MNHNS, CDR2 SASEGT, per germline. The CDR3 contains 15 residues. CDR3 residues: CASRQRRDYYNEQLF. CDR3 sequence (DNA): TGTGCCAGCAGACAGCGCCGGGACTATTACAATGAGCAGCTCTTC.

This clonotype showed up many times. The chain has TRBV6-1 and TRBJ2-3; 9 positions agree with TRBD1. Germline V gene data show CDR1 as MNHNS and CDR2 as SASEGT. J gave up 4 bases and V 8 bases, and 10 bases lay outside the gene matches. There are 15 residues in the CDR3. CDR3 sequence reads: CASARDRDMSDTQYF. The CDR3 nucleotides read TGTGCCAGCGCCCGGGACAGGGATATGTCAGATACGCAGTATTTT.

In this sample, this clonotype turned up many times. The chain carries TRBV15 and TRBJ2-7; D might be TRBD1 or TRBD2, each matching 5 bases. Trimming cost V 2 bases and J 0 bases, with 14 bases left between them. The length of the CDR3 is 16 residues. Germline V gene sequence: CDR1 LNHNV, CDR2 YYDKDF (reference sequence). For the CDR3, the DNA is TGTGCCACCAGCAGAATTCGGGACGGACACTCCTACGAGCAGTACTTC. Protein product: CATSRIRDGHSYEQYF. The whole variable domain, remainder taken from reference TRBV15 and TRBJ2-7, is DAMVIQNPRYQVTQFGKPVTLSCSQTLNHNVMYWYQQKSSQAPKLLFHYYDKDFNNEADTPDNFQSRRPNTSFCFLDIRSPGLGDTAMYLCATSRIRDGHSYEQYFGPGTRLTVT.

The V and J genes are TRBV7-6 and TRBJ2-3; D remains ambiguous. CDR3 length: 13 amino acids. V lost 4 bases and J lost 5, with 10 bases in between. The germline gives CDR1 SGHVS, CDR2 FNYEAQ. The CDR3, as DNA: TGTGCCAGCAGCTCGGAGCTTCAAGATACGCAGTATTTT. This translates into CASSSELQDTQYF.

This clonotype was counted only a few times. V gene TRBV11-3 combines with J gene TRBJ2-2, with D possibly matching TRBD2 (6 bases). The V and J ends lost 5 bases and 3 bases respectively, with 10 bases between them. Germline V gene data show CDR1 as SGHNT and CDR2 as YENEEA. The CDR3 covers 14 residues. The CDR3 DNA is TGTGCCAGCAGCCTGGAGGGCCACACCGGGGAGCTGTTTTTT. Its protein product is CASSLEGHTGELFF.

The rearrangement links TRBV2 to TRBJ2-1, with 7 positions matching TRBD2. Germline V gene data show CDR1 as SNHLY and CDR2 as FYNNEI. V lost 3 bases, J lost 3 bases, and 5 bases stayed unmatched. This CDR3 has 15 amino acids. CDR3 bases: TGTGCCAGCAGTGATACTAGCGCCCACTACAATGAGCAGTTCTTC. Translating gives CASSDTSAHYNEQFF. The complete variable domain, with remaining parts taken from reference TRBV2 and TRBJ2-1, reads EPEVTQTPSHQVTQMGQEVILRCVPISNHLYFYWYRQILGQKVEFLVSFYNNEISEKSEIFDDQFSVERPDGSNFTLKIRSTKLEDSAMYFCASSDTSAHYNEQFFGPGTRLTVL.

This clonotype was found a few times. The V and J genes are TRBV15 and TRBJ1-2; unclear D gene. The germline V gene has CDR1 LNHNV and CDR2 YYDKDF (reference sequence). This CDR3 is 14 amino acids long. The ends were cut back, 2 bases at V and 8 bases at J, with 15 bases in the middle. The CDR3 loop is CATSRSTSMEGYTF. CDR3 bases: TGTGCCACCAGCAGAAGCACATCTATGGAGGGCTACACCTTC. Full variable domain (rest looked up from reference TRBV15 and TRBJ1-2): DAMVIQNPRYQVTQFGKPVTLSCSQTLNHNVMYWYQQKSSQAPKLLFHYYDKDFNNEADTPDNFQSRRPNTSFCFLDIRSPGLGDTAMYLCATSRSTSMEGYTFGSGTRLTVV.

This clonotype appeared many times. The chain recombines TRBV2 with TRBJ1-4; the D is unclear. The V end was cut by 6 bases, the J end by 10 bases, with 12 bases between. The CDR3 extends over 12 amino acids. CDR1 is SNHLY, CDR2 FYNNEI, per germline. The CDR3 reads CASRRPAGKLFF. Here the CDR3 DNA reads TGTGCCAGCAGACGCCCCGCCGGAAAACTGTTTTTT.

This clonotype was counted many times. CDR3 nucleotides: TGTGCCAGCAGTTTAGCCGGGAAGATGAACACTGAAGCTTTCTTT. It specifies CASSLAGKMNTEAFF. The chain employs TRBV12-3 or TRBV12-4 and TRBJ1-1; D gene uncertain. Trimming shortened V by 0 bases and J by 0 bases, and 8 bases separated the two germline ends. CDR3 length equals 15 residues.

This clonotype occurred many times. The J gene is TRBJ2-7, the V gene TRBV20-1; 8 positions match TRBD1. Losses at the gene ends were 0 bases for V and 4 bases for J; bases not matched to a gene: 8. The CDR3 spans 15 residues. Germline V gene sequence: CDR1 DFQATT, CDR2 SNEGSKA (reference sequence). The CDR3 DNA is TGCAGTGCTAGAGATCTGGACAGGGTGGTGTACGAGCAGTACTTC. Amino acid sequence: CSARDLDRVVYEQYF.

The chain couples TRBV5-5 to TRBJ1-5, with 9 bases aligning to TRBD1. CDR1 SGHKS and CDR2 YYEKEE come from the germline V gene (reference sequence). The CDR3 covers 17 residues. Germline trimming cut 4 bases from V and 5 bases from J; bases unmatched to any gene: 13. The DNA of the CDR3 is TGTGCCAGCAGCCCAAAGAGCCGGACAGGGGCCGATCAGCCCCAGCATTTT. Translation: CASSPKSRTGADQPQHF.

The table lists this clonotype with a few counts. The rearrangement links TRBV6-1 to TRBJ2-2, with D hard to call. This CDR3 spans 16 amino acids. The V end was cut by 4 bases, the J end by 4 bases, with 16 bases between. CDR1 MNHNS and CDR2 SASEGT come from the germline V gene. CDR3 protein: CASSGIWQFVTGELFF. For the CDR3, the DNA is TGTGCCAGCAGTGGGATATGGCAGTTCGTCACCGGGGAGCTGTTTTTT.

J is TRBJ2-1 and V is TRBV20-1, with 12 bases fitting TRBD2. V trimming: 4 bases; J trimming: 9 bases; junction bases outside the gene matches: 7. CDR1 is DFQATT, CDR2 SNEGSKA, per germline (reference sequence). CDR3 length: 14 amino acids. For the CDR3, the DNA is TGCAGTGCTACACGACTAGCGGGAGCGGGTGAGCAGTTCTTC. It is translated as CSATRLAGAGEQFF.